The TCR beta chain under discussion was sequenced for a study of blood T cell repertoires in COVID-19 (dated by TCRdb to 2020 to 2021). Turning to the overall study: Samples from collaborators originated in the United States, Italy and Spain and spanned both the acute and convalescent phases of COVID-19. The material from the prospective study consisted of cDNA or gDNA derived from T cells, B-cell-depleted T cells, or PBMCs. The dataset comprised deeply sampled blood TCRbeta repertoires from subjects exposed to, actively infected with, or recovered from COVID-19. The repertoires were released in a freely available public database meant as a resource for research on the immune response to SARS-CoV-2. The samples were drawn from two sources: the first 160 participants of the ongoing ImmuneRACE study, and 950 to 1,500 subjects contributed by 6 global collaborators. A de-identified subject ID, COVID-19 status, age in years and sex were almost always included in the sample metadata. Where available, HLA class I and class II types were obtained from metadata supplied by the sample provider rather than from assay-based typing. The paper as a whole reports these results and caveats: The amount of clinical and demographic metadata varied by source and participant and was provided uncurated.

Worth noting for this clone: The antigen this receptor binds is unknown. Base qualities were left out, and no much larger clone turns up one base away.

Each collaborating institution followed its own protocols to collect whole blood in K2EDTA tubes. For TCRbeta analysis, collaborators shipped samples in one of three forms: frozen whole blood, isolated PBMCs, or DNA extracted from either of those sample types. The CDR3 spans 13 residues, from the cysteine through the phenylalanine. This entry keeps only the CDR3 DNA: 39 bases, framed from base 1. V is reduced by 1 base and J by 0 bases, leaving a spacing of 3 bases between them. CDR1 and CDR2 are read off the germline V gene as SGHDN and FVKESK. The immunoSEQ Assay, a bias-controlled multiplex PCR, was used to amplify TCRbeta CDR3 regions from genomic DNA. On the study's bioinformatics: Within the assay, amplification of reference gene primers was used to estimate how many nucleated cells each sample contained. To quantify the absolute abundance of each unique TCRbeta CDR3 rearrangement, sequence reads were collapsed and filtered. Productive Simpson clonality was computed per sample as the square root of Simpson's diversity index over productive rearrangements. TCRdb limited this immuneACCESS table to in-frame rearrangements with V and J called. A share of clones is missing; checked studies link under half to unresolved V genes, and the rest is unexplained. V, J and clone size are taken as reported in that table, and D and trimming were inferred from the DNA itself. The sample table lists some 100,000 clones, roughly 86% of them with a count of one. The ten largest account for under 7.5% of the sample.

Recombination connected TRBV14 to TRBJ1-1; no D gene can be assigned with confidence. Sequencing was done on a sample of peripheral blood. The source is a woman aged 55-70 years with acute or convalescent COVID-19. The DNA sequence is TGTGCCAGCAGCCAAGTCGTGAACACTGAAGCTTTCTTT. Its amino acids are CASSQVVNTEAFF.